These T cell receptor beta chains were read from a single sample in a study of OX40 agonist ivuxolimab in advanced cancers. Produced via immunoSEQ multiplex PCR; TCRdb's table is partial and in-frame only. The sample carries about 48,000 clones, about 88% recorded once. This specimen was CD4+ or CD8+ T cells sorted from blood, taken in a trial of the OX40 agonist ivuxolimab. The source is an adult with an advanced solid tumor such as melanoma, head and neck, liver or kidney cancer. CDR3s include the opening cysteine and the closing phenylalanine or tryptophan. The order of the fields is clone size, V gene, D gene, J gene, CDR3 protein, CDR3 DNA. D genes are given only for firm matches. Not every row has a clone size; where given, it reads once, few, many or a size class.

>NA|TRBV5-4|TRBD1|TRBJ2-1
CASSMPGQGYNEQFF
TGTGCCAGCAGCATGCCGGGACAGGGCTACAATGAGCAGTTCTTC
>NA|TRBV9|TRBD2|TRBJ2-1
CASSVALGLARGGHEQFF
TGTGCCAGCAGCGTAGCACTGGGACTAGCGCGAGGGGGCCATGAGCAGTTCTTC
>NA|TRBV5-1|NA|TRBJ2-7
CASSTPGVYEQYF
TGCGCCAGCAGCACCCCGGGAGTCTACGAGCAGTACTTC
>NA|TRBV11-2|TRBD2|TRBJ2-7
CASSLTSPPYEQYF
TGTGCCAGCAGCTTGACTAGCCCTCCCTACGAGCAGTACTTC
>NA|TRBV2|TRBD1|TRBJ1-5
CASSRRGQEFNQPQHF
TGTGCCAGCAGTAGAAGGGGACAGGAGTTCAATCAGCCCCAGCATTTT
>once|TRBV5-1|NA|TRBJ2-6
CASSLEASGANVLTF
TGCGCCAGCAGCTTGGAGGCTTCTGGGGCCAACGTCCTGACTTTC
>NA|TRBV6-5|TRBD2|TRBJ2-7
CASSFTRTSDSEQYF
TGTGCCAGCAGTTTTACGCGGACTAGCGACAGCGAGCAGTACTTC
>NA|TRBV9|TRBD2|TRBJ2-5
CASSGAGRGRETQYF
TGTGCCAGCAGCGGGGCCGGGAGGGGAAGGGAGACCCAGTACTTC
>once|TRBV14|TRBD2|TRBJ2-1
CASSQGTGRVVRDEQFF
TGTGCCAGCAGCCAAGGGACGGGGAGGGTAGTCAGGGATGAGCAGTTCTTC
>NA|TRBV4-1|NA|TRBJ1-1
CASSQDTGTEAFF
TGCGCCAGCAGCCAAGATACGGGGACTGAAGCTTTCTTT
>NA|TRBV5-1|NA|TRBJ1-2
CASSLGIPGLANYGYTF
TGCGCCAGCAGCTTGGGGATCCCAGGCTTAGCTAACTATGGCTACACCTTC
>NA|TRBV9|NA|TRBJ1-5
CASSVLAGLKPQHF
TGTGCCAGCAGCGTATTAGCGGGTTTGAAGCCCCAGCATTTT
>NA|TRBV5-1|TRBD2|TRBJ2-1
CASSLRRERNEQFF
TGCGCCAGCAGCTTGCGGCGGGAGAGAAATGAGCAGTTCTTC
>few|TRBV4-1|TRBD1|TRBJ1-1
CASSQEGTGRTEAFF
TGCGCCAGCAGCCAAGAGGGGACAGGGAGGACTGAAGCTTTCTTT
>NA|TRBV2|NA|TRBJ1-1
CASTGGENTEAFF
TGTGCCAGCACTGGGGGAGAGAACACTGAAGCTTTCTTT
>few|TRBV10-1|TRBD2|TRBJ2-5
CASSESGSSQETQYF
TGCGCCAGCAGTGAGAGCGGGAGTTCCCAAGAGACCCAGTACTTC
>NA|TRBV7-8|NA|TRBJ1-3
CASSPPPRTDSSGNTIYF
TGTGCCAGCAGCCCCCCCCCTCGGACAGACAGCTCTGGAAACACCATATATTTT
>NA|TRBV7-2|NA|TRBJ2-2
CASRQLGGANTGELFF
TGTGCCAGCAGGCAGCTGGGCGGAGCGAACACCGGGGAGCTGTTTTTT
>NA|TRBV6-4|TRBD2|TRBJ2-1
CASSEGLGLSYNEQFF
TGTGCCAGCAGTGAGGGACTAGGTCTCTCCTACAATGAGCAGTTCTTC